One sample yielded the 17 T cell receptor beta chains listed below, sequenced in a study of CD8 T cells in ankylosing spondylitis. TCRdb reprocessed the 5' RACE reads via MiXCR and lists one record per CDR3 protein. The repertoire holds about 340,000 distinct CDR3 sequences, about 14% seen once, with less than 1.1% in the top ten. Material: blood, either unsorted or a sorted T cell fraction (not recorded which). Receptors originate from a male donor with ankylosing spondylitis or in good health (not recorded which).

The chain recombines TRBV6-1 with TRBJ1-1; possibly TRBD1 for D (5 bases). V lost 6 bases and J 7 bases, leaving 15 bases between the germline ends. The germline V gene has CDR1 MNHNS and CDR2 SASEGT. This CDR3 comprises 13 residues. CDR3 nucleotide sequence: TGTGCCAGCAGCCACCTCCAAGACAGTGAAGCTTTCTTT. Encoded protein: CASSHLQDSEAFF.

The chain couples TRBV20-1 to TRBJ2-1, with TRBD2 matching over 11 bases. Unmatched junction bases numbered 13, after V lost 3 bases and J lost 15 bases. This CDR3 region has 14 residues. CDR1 is DFQATT and CDR2 is SNEGSKA in the germline V gene (reference sequence). DNA of the CDR3: TGCAGTGCTAGGAGAGAGACTAGCGGGGCGGGGGGGTTCTTC. Translation gives CSARRETSGAGGFF.

This clonotype was counted between two and nine times. The chain combines TRBV6-5 with TRBJ2-5, with 15 positions matching TRBD2. The CDR3 is 18 amino acids. V shed 4 bases, J shed 2 bases, and the junction held 8 bases outside the gene matches. Germline V gene data show CDR1 as MNHEY and CDR2 as SVGAGI. This CDR3 is CASSSTRGTSGGQETQYF. The CDR3 DNA is TGTGCCAGCAGTTCCACCCGCGGGACTAGCGGGGGGCAAGAGACCCAGTACTTC.

This chain uses TRBV7-2 with TRBJ2-5, with D perhaps matching TRBD1 (6 bases). Per germline, CDR1 SGHTA and CDR2 FQGNSA. The V end lost 3 bases, the J end lost 0 bases, and 11 bases lay between the germline ends. There are 15 residues in the CDR3. DNA for the CDR3: TGTGCCAGCAGCTTCGGGACACCCTACCAAGAGACCCAGTACTTC. This sequence encodes CASSFGTPYQETQYF.

This clonotype was counted between two and nine times. The V gene is TRBV6-1, the J gene TRBJ1-2; 9 nucleotides line up with TRBD1. The CDR3 is 18 amino acids. CDR1 and CDR2 from the germline V gene are MNHNS and SASEGT. J lost 0 bases, V lost 7 bases, and 15 bases had no gene match. The DNA of the CDR3 is TGTGCCAGCAACCTAGGGGGGACAGGGAGTTGGTCTAACTATGGCTACACCTTC. Amino acids: CASNLGGTGSWSNYGYTF.

The V call is TRBV7-8, the J call TRBJ2-4, with 12 bases lining up with TRBD1. Germline loops: CDR1 SGHVS, CDR2 FQNEAQ. After removal of 0 bases from V and 13 bases from J, the junction contained 7 bases not matched to a gene. The CDR3 is made up of 15 amino acids. The CDR3 sequence: CASSLARDRGLSQYF. CDR3 sequence (DNA): TGTGCCAGCAGCTTAGCCCGGGACAGGGGGCTCTCGCAGTACTTC.

This clonotype has more than one count but fewer than ten. The chain links TRBV3-1 to TRBJ2-1; D ambiguous. The germline V gene encodes CDR1 LGHDT and CDR2 YNNKEL (reference sequence). V lost 2 bases to trimming and J lost 9 bases, with 14 bases between them. CDR3 length: 14 amino acids. The CDR3 coding sequence is TGTGCCAGCAGCCAACCTCCGGCAAGGACTGAGCAGTTCTTC. It codes for CASSQPPARTEQFF.

This clonotype was seen many times. The V and J genes are TRBV12-3 or TRBV12-4 and TRBJ1-2; D gene ambiguous. The length of the CDR3 is 12 residues. V lost 3 bases to trimming and J lost 0 bases, with 2 bases between them. The CDR3 sequence is CASSFTNYGYTF. The CDR3 nucleotides read TGTGCCAGCAGTTTCACTAACTATGGCTACACCTTC.

The sample holds many counts of this clonotype. This rearrangement joins TRBV13 to TRBJ2-3; D uncertain. This CDR3 region has 13 residues. CDR1 is PRHDT and CDR2 is FYEKMQ in the germline V gene (reference sequence). The V end was cut by 1 base, the J end by 5 bases, with 7 bases between. CDR3 coding DNA: TGTGCCAGCAGCTTAGACCGGAGAGATACGCAGTATTTT. Protein sequence: CASSLDRRDTQYF.

This clonotype was found a few times. V usage is TRBV10-3 and J usage is TRBJ1-5, with TRBD1 matching over 7 bases. The V and J ends lost 6 bases and 7 bases, in that order; junction bases with no gene match: 3. The CDR3 is 12 amino acids. Germline CDR1 reads ENHRY; CDR2 reads SYGVKD. CDR3 DNA: TGTGCCATCAGCCGGACAGGCCAGCCCCAGCATTTT. Translating gives CAISRTGQPQHF.

This clonotype appeared many times. One end of the junction varies from germline; a read error may be responsible. V is TRBV12-3 or TRBV12-4 and J is TRBJ1-1; perhaps TRBD1 as D (6 bases). The CDR3 has 14 amino acids. Here the CDR3 DNA reads TGCGCCAGCAGCTTGGGGGGGCAAGGGACTGAAGCTTTCTTT. The encoded protein is CASSLGGQGTEAFF.

This clonotype was counted between two and nine times. The rearrangement joins TRBV3-1 to TRBJ2-4; the D gene is possibly TRBD2 (7 bases). V gave up 1 base and J gave up 8 bases, with 18 bases separating them. This CDR3 has 16 amino acids. Germline CDR1 and CDR2: LGHDT and YNNKEL (reference sequence). The CDR3 protein is CASSQGRGGGLDIQYF. Here the CDR3 DNA reads TGTGCCAGCAGCCAAGGGCGAGGGGGGGGGCTAGACATTCAGTACTTC.

The chain couples TRBV20-1 to TRBJ1-2; D is perhaps TRBD1 (6 bases). This CDR3 has 14 residues. Germline lookup yields CDR1 DFQATT and CDR2 SNEGSKA (reference sequence). Trimming took 5 bases from V and 4 from J, leaving 17 bases between them. DNA for the CDR3: TGCAGTGCTCCCGGGGCGGACAGAACCTATGGCTACACCTTC. It translates to CSAPGADRTYGYTF.

The chain uses TRBV3-1 and TRBJ1-1; no clear D. The CDR3 loop spans 14 amino acids. Per germline, CDR1 LGHDT and CDR2 YNNKEL (reference sequence). The germline V and J ends were trimmed by 1 base and 2 bases, with 8 bases remaining between them. The CDR3 here is CASSQGWSNTEAFF. CDR3 bases: TGTGCCAGCAGCCAAGGGTGGAGTAACACTGAAGCTTTCTTT.

This clonotype was seen repeatedly, ten times or more. The chain has TRBV29-1 and TRBJ1-1; D gene ambiguous. V lost 5 bases, J lost 2 bases, and 6 bases lay in between. Per germline, CDR1 SQVTM and CDR2 ANQGSEA. The CDR3 sequence is 11 residues long. The CDR3 sequence is CSVSANTEAFF. In DNA form, the CDR3 reads TGCAGCGTTTCAGCAAACACTGAAGCTTTCTTT.

The chain recombines TRBV12-3 or TRBV12-4 with TRBJ2-5; a possible D gene is TRBD2 (5 bases). Trimming cost V 0 bases and J 5 bases, with 10 bases left between them. The CDR3 is 14 amino acids. CDR3 DNA: TGTGCCAGCAGTTTAGCTGACTATCGGGAGACCCAGTACTTC. It specifies CASSLADYRETQYF.

J is TRBJ2-2 and V is TRBV12-3 or TRBV12-4; 10 bases line up with TRBD1. CDR3 size: 16 residues. Unmatched junction bases numbered 9, after V lost 6 bases and J lost 5 bases. The CDR3 DNA is TGTGCCAGCAGGTCCGGGACAGGGGAAGGAACCGGGGAGCTGTTTTTT. This sequence encodes CASRSGTGEGTGELFF.